The 19 T cell receptor beta chains below all came from one sample that was sequenced in a study of control samples from healthy donors and cancer patients. The data were produced by immunoSEQ multiplex PCR, yet TCRdb's version contains in-frame clones alone and is incomplete. This sample has some 130,000 clones, with less than 95% found just once. The material sequenced was blood. These receptors were obtained from a man younger than 40 in good health.

The chain employs TRBV4-1 and TRBJ1-5; no firm D call. V was clipped by 4 bases and J by 5 bases, with 12 bases between them. Per the germline V gene, CDR1 is MGHRA and CDR2 is YSYEKL. This CDR3 has 14 residues. The CDR3 region is CASSPVGAHQPQHF. As DNA, the CDR3 is TGCGCCAGCAGCCCGGTTGGTGCTCATCAGCCCCAGCATTTT.

The chain carries TRBV2 and TRBJ1-1, with D perhaps matching TRBD1 (5 bases). CDR3 length equals 14 residues. Trimming left V 4 bases short and J 3 bases short, with 12 bases between. CDR1 and CDR2 (germline): SNHLY, FYNNEI. In DNA, the CDR3 is TGTGCCAGCAGTGTGCAGGTGGGGGACACTGAAGCTTTCTTT. Protein product: CASSVQVGDTEAFF.

This clone was observed a single time. The V and J genes are TRBV9 and TRBJ2-2, with D tentatively TRBD1 (6 bases). Between the trimmed V and J ends, which lost 0 bases and 4 bases, there was a span of 22 bases. The CDR3 is 19 residues long. Germline V gives CDR1 SGDLS, CDR2 YYNGEE. The CDR3 loop reads CASSVVPDRYTRITGELFF. CDR3 sequence (DNA): TGTGCCAGCAGCGTAGTCCCGGACAGATACACTCGAATCACCGGGGAGCTGTTTTTT.

V usage is TRBV7-9 and J usage is TRBJ2-3, with no clear D. Trimming stripped 2 bases from V and 4 bases from J, with 7 bases between. Germline V gene sequence: CDR1 SEHNR, CDR2 FQNEAQ (reference sequence). This CDR3 is 13 amino acids long. CDR3: CASSLRGPDTQYF. CDR3 nucleotides: TGTGCCAGCAGCTTAAGAGGCCCAGATACGCAGTATTTT. Variable domain in full (rest from reference TRBV7-9 and TRBJ2-3): DTGVSQNPRHKITKRGQNVTFRCDPISEHNRLYWYRQTLGQGPEFLTYFQNEAQLEKSRLLSDRFSAERPKGSFSTLEIQRTEQGDSAMYLCASSLRGPDTQYFGPGTRLTVL.

V is TRBV6-5 and J is TRBJ1-2; TRBD1 matches 8 bases. Germline-derived CDR1 and CDR2 are MNHEY and SVGAGI. V trimming: 4 bases; J trimming: 8 bases; junction bases outside the gene matches: 6. CDR3 size: 13 residues. CDR3 in DNA: TGTGCCAGCAGTTGGACAGGGAACGTAGGCTACACCTTC. This encodes CASSWTGNVGYTF.

The V and J genes are TRBV15 and TRBJ2-3; no clear D gene. The CDR3 spans 14 residues. The V gene's germline CDR1 is LNHNV and CDR2 YYDKDF (reference sequence). The V and J ends lost 0 bases and 3 bases respectively, with 7 bases between them. CDR3 DNA sequence: TGTGCCACCAGCAGAGACGGGTTGACAGATACGCAGTATTTT. Its protein product is CATSRDGLTDTQYF.

This CDR3 reads CASRPWTGGHGETQYF. CDR3 bases: TGTGCCAGCAGGCCCTGGACAGGGGGCCACGGGGAGACCCAGTACTTC. V is TRBV5-8 and J is TRBJ2-5; 11 nucleotides agree with TRBD1. This CDR3 has 16 amino acids. The V segment lost 5 bases and the J segment 5 bases; nucleotides outside the gene matches: 11. In germline, CDR1 is SGHTS, CDR2 YDEGEE. Together with reference TRBV5-8 and TRBJ2-5, the CDR3 gives the full variable domain: EAGVTQSPTHLIKTRGQQATLRCSPISGHTSVYWYQQALGLGLQFLLWYDEGEERNRGNFPPRFSGRQFPNYSSELNVNALELEDSALYLCASRPWTGGHGETQYFGPGTRLLVL.

The V gene is TRBV30, the J gene TRBJ1-2; TRBD1 matches 7 bases. CDR1 is GTSNPN, CDR2 SVGIG, per germline (reference sequence). This CDR3 region has 16 residues. Trimming cost V 8 bases and J 0 bases; bases outside gene matches: 15. CDR3 bases: TGTGCCGGGGCAGGGGGAATGGTTGGAGCTAACTATGGCTACACCTTC. Translated: CAGAGGMVGANYGYTF.

The V and J genes are TRBV19 and TRBJ1-1; tentative D call: TRBD1 (5 bases). Germline lookup yields CDR1 LNHDA and CDR2 SQIVND (reference sequence). There are 15 residues in the CDR3. V lost 6 bases and J 0 bases, leaving 14 bases between the germline ends. The CDR3 is CASSLSGYVNTEAFF. The CDR3 DNA reads TGTGCCAGTAGCTTATCAGGGTATGTGAACACTGAAGCTTTCTTT.

J is TRBJ2-2 and V is TRBV28, with no clear D. In germline, CDR1 is MDHEN, CDR2 SYDVKM. V was shortened by 2 bases and J by 2 bases, with 9 bases between the two germline ends. The length of the CDR3 is 15 residues. DNA of the CDR3: TGTGCCAGCAGTTTAGGAAACCACAACACCGGGGAGCTGTTTTTT. Its protein product is CASSLGNHNTGELFF. The variable domain in full, completed from reference TRBV28 and TRBJ2-2, reads DVKVTQSSRYLVKRTGEKVFLECVQDMDHENMFWYRQDPGLGLRLIYFSYDVKMKEKGDIPEGYSVSREKKERFSLILESASTNQTSMYLCASSLGNHNTGELFFGEGSRLTVL.

The J gene is TRBJ1-1, the V gene TRBV6-6; D ambiguous. Trimming took off 2 bases at V and 5 bases at J, with 9 bases between the two ends. This CDR3 comprises 13 residues. The V gene's germline CDR1 is MNHNY and CDR2 SVGAGI (reference sequence). The CDR3 nucleotides are TGTGCCAGCAGTTACCCGGGCCAGACTGAAGCTTTCTTT. It codes for CASSYPGQTEAFF.

This clone was recorded once. J is TRBJ2-2 and V is TRBV30; D might be TRBD1 or TRBD2, each matching 6 bases. The germline V gene has CDR1 GTSNPN and CDR2 SVGIG (reference sequence). The CDR3 is 15 amino acids. Trimming shortened V by 3 bases and J by 3 bases, and 14 bases separated the two germline ends. CDR3 sequence (DNA): TGTGCCTGGAGGGGGGGCATCCGATACACCGGGGAGCTGTTTTTT. Translation gives CAWRGGIRYTGELFF.

The chain combines TRBV24-1 with TRBJ2-1; D gene unclear. This CDR3 contains 12 residues. The germline CDR1 and CDR2 sequences are KGHDR and SFDVKD. V lost 5 bases and J lost 3, with 4 bases in between. This chain's CDR3 is CATSASYNEQFF. The DNA of the CDR3 is TGTGCCACCAGTGCTAGCTACAATGAGCAGTTCTTC.

This clone occurred once. The V gene is TRBV2, the J gene TRBJ2-1; 10 nucleotides align to TRBD2. The trim removed 3 bases at V and 3 bases at J, leaving 8 bases unmatched. Germline assignment: CDR1 SNHLY and CDR2 FYNNEI. The CDR3 contains 17 residues. DNA for the CDR3: TGTGCCAGCAGTGATAGGAGCATAGCGGGGGGCTACAATGAGCAGTTCTTC. The encoded protein is CASSDRSIAGGYNEQFF.

The sample holds one count of this clone. The chain has TRBV4-1 and TRBJ2-1; D possibly matches TRBD1 or TRBD2 (7 bases each). Per germline, CDR1 MGHRA and CDR2 YSYEKL. This CDR3 comprises 18 residues. Trimming left V 1 base short and J 7 bases short, with 23 bases between. The CDR3 DNA reads TGCGCCAGCAGCCAAGGGAGGACAGGCCGAGCGGGGATTAATGAGCAGTTCTTC. Protein sequence: CASSQGRTGRAGINEQFF.

The chain has TRBV27 and TRBJ2-1; 10 nucleotides align to TRBD1. After removal of 10 bases from V and 5 bases from J, the junction contained 8 bases not matched to a gene. Germline CDR1 is MNHEY and CDR2 is SMNVEV (reference sequence). CDR3 length: 14 amino acids. CDR3 in amino acids: CATTPGQGHNEQFF. The CDR3 DNA is TGTGCCACCACACCGGGACAGGGGCACAATGAGCAGTTCTTC.

The rearrangement links TRBV7-2 to TRBJ2-4, with D perhaps matching TRBD2 (6 bases). The germline V and J ends were trimmed by 4 bases and 0 bases, with 13 bases remaining between them. The CDR3 sequence is 16 residues long. The germline gives CDR1 SGHTA, CDR2 FQGNSA. The CDR3 sequence is CASSSRGEVAKNIQYF. The CDR3 nucleotides are TGTGCCAGCAGCTCCCGCGGGGAGGTAGCCAAAAACATTCAGTACTTC.

This clone was seen only once. The chain uses TRBV6-1 and TRBJ2-1, with TRBD2 as a possible D gene (5 bases). The CDR3 runs to 15 residues. V gave up 0 bases and J gave up 7 bases, with 13 bases separating them. Per germline, CDR1 MNHNS and CDR2 SASEGT. The CDR3 sequence: CASSEALAGGNEQFF. CDR3 in DNA: TGTGCCAGCAGTGAAGCGCTGGCAGGCGGGAATGAGCAGTTCTTC.

J is TRBJ1-2 and V is TRBV5-4, with 7 positions matching TRBD1. The CDR3 is 13 amino acids. The trim removed 4 bases at V and 2 bases at J, leaving 2 bases unmatched. Per the germline V gene, CDR1 is SGHNT and CDR2 is YYREEE (reference sequence). CDR3 region: CASSTGQNYGYTF. CDR3 DNA sequence: TGTGCCAGCAGCACGGGACAGAACTATGGCTACACCTTC.